A single sample gave rise to the 10 T cell receptor beta chains below, sequenced in a study of vaccination and CD4 T cells after COVID-19. These TCRs' antigens remain unknown. Cultured CD4+ T-cell DNA underwent Oncomine TCR Beta short-read sequencing. TCRdb ran MiXCR on the PCR reads and lists one entry per CDR3 protein. The sample has some 22,000 distinct CDR3 sequences, under 40% seen once. The time point: late sampling 161 to 241 days after vaccination in three convalescent patients. Treatment reported: roughly 11-day PBMC culture with coronavirus spike peptide pools or control peptides (ViraFEST assay). The sample here was CD4+ T cells from blood, cultured in vitro, taken about 7 months after SARS-CoV-2 vaccination. The receptors derive from a human donor who had recovered from COVID-19.

This clonotype was observed a single time. J is TRBJ2-3 and V is TRBV15, with a tentative D call TRBD1 (6 bases). Trimming took 6 bases from V and 4 from J, leaving 23 bases between them. Germline-derived CDR1 and CDR2 are LNHNV and YYDKDF (reference sequence). The CDR3 totals 17 residues. This CDR3 is CATRRLQGTGLADTQYF. As DNA, the CDR3 is TGTGCCACCAGACGATTACAGGGTACGGGTTTGGCAGATACGCAGTATTTT.

The rearrangement uses TRBV6-1 and TRBJ2-7, with D unclear. CDR3 size: 11 residues. Trimming took 1 base from V and 9 from J, leaving 7 bases between them. Germline-derived CDR1 and CDR2 are MNHNS and SASEGT. The CDR3 sequence: CASSEGLWQYF. In nucleotides, the CDR3 is TGTGCCAGCAGTGAAGGACTGTGGCAGTACTTC.

This clonotype ranks as medium-sized. This rearrangement joins TRBV20-1 to TRBJ1-6; weak D call: TRBD1 (6 bases). The CDR3 loop spans 15 amino acids. CDR1 is DFQATT and CDR2 is SNEGSKA in the germline V gene (reference sequence). Deletions cut 0 bases from V and 11 bases from J, with 17 bases between. CDR3 protein: CSARDPQGPSAPLHF. Written as DNA, the CDR3 is TGCAGTGCTAGAGATCCACAGGGCCCCTCTGCACCCCTCCACTTT.

This clonotype has just a few counts. The CDR3 sequence is CATSRGAQPTYEQYF. The CDR3 nucleotides are TGTGCCACCAGCAGAGGGGCACAGCCCACCTACGAGCAGTACTTC. The chain has TRBV15 and TRBJ2-7; D is uncertain. Trimming left V 1 base short and J 2 bases short, with 12 bases between. Germline CDR1 is LNHNV and CDR2 is YYDKDF (reference sequence). CDR3 length equals 15 residues.

The V and J genes are TRBV7-6 and TRBJ2-7, with TRBD1 matching 8 bases. This CDR3 is 14 amino acids long. Germline V gives CDR1 SGHVS, CDR2 FNYEAQ. V shed 1 base, J shed 2 bases, and the junction held 1 base outside the gene matches. This CDR3 reads CASSLGTGTYEQYF. As DNA, the CDR3 is TGTGCCAGCAGCTTAGGGACAGGGACCTACGAGCAGTACTTC.

The chain combines TRBV19 with TRBJ2-5; D might be TRBD2 (6 bases). The CDR3 has 14 amino acids. Trimming removed 4 bases from V and 1 base from J, with 10 bases in between. CDR1 is LNHDA and CDR2 is SQIVND in the germline V gene (reference sequence). CDR3 residues: CASSRRGLQETQYF. The CDR3 DNA reads as TGTGCCAGTAGTAGGCGGGGCCTCCAAGAGACCCAGTACTTC.

For the CDR3, the DNA is TGTGCCAGCAGTTCGCGACAGGGAAACCCTACCTACGAGCAGTACTTC. Amino acids: CASSSRQGNPTYEQYF. The gene calls are TRBV28 and TRBJ2-7; the match to TRBD1 covers 7 bases. This CDR3 has 16 amino acids. Germline assignment: CDR1 MDHEN and CDR2 SYDVKM. V dropped 4 bases and J dropped 2; count of bases not matched to a gene: 11.

The rearrangement joins TRBV28 to TRBJ2-7; 7 bases line up with TRBD2. V gave up 5 bases and J gave up 6 bases; unmatched junction bases: 16. CDR1 MDHEN and CDR2 SYDVKM come from the germline V gene. This CDR3 has 16 residues. CDR3: CASSVRDGRASREQYF. CDR3 nucleotide sequence: TGTGCCAGCAGTGTCCGAGATGGGAGGGCCTCACGCGAGCAGTACTTC. Variable domain in full (rest from reference TRBV28 and TRBJ2-7): DVKVTQSSRYLVKRTGEKVFLECVQDMDHENMFWYRQDPGLGLRLIYFSYDVKMKEKGDIPEGYSVSREKKERFSLILESASTNQTSMYLCASSVRDGRASREQYFGPGTRLTVT.

V gene TRBV7-9 combines with J gene TRBJ2-1; 11 bases align to TRBD2. Trimming removed 0 bases from V and 14 bases from J; junction bases left unmatched: 9. CDR3 length equals 15 residues. Germline CDR1 is SEHNR and CDR2 is FQNEAQ (reference sequence). In DNA form, the CDR3 reads TGTGCCAGCAGCTTAGCTATAGCGGGAGGGCCTGATGAGTTCTTC. It is translated as CASSLAIAGGPDEFF. The full variable domain, rest sourced from reference TRBV7-9 and TRBJ2-1, is DTGVSQNPRHKITKRGQNVTFRCDPISEHNRLYWYRQTLGQGPEFLTYFQNEAQLEKSRLLSDRFSAERPKGSFSTLEIQRTEQGDSAMYLCASSLAIAGGPDEFFGPGTRLTVL.

V is TRBV7-2 and J is TRBJ2-3, with TRBD2 matching 12 bases. Germline trimming cut 5 bases from V and 6 bases from J; bases unmatched to any gene: 6. The germline CDR1 and CDR2 sequences are SGHTA and FQGNSA. The CDR3 has 15 amino acids. The chain's CDR3 is CASSPRLAGADTQYF. The CDR3, as DNA: TGTGCCAGCAGCCCTAGACTAGCGGGAGCCGATACGCAGTATTTT.